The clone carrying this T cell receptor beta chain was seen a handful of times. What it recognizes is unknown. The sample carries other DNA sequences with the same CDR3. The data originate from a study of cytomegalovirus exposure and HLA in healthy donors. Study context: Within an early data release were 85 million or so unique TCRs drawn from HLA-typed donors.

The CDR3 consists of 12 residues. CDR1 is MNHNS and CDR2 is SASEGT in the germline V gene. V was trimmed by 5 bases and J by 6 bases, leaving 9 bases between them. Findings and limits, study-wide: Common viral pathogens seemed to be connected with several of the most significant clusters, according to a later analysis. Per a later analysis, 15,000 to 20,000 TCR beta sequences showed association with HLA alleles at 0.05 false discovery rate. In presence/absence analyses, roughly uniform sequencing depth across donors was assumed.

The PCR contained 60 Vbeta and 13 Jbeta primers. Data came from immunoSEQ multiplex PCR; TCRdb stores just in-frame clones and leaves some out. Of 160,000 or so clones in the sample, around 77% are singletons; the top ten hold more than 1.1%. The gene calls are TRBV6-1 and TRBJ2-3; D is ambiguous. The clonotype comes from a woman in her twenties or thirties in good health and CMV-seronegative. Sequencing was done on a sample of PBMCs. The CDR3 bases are TGTGCCAGCAGTCCCCTCGGGGATACGCAGTATTTT. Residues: CASSPLGDTQYF.